These 9 T cell receptor beta chains share one sample of origin, sequenced in a study of T cells in Graves' hyperthyroidism and ophthalmopathy. RNA transcripts provided the source from which TCR beta CDR3 regions were amplified. An initial round of RT-PCR targeting the TCR CDR3 relied on the HTBI primer set. One entry per CDR3 protein results from TCRdb running MiXCR on the multiplex PCR reads. The sample lists hundreds of thousands of distinct CDR3 sequences; 11% to 15% were seen once. Sequencing was performed on blood. Receptors were obtained from a woman aged 25 to 39 with Graves' hyperthyroidism.

This chain joins TRBV4-2 and TRBJ1-2; TRBD1 is a possible D gene (5 bases). The germline V gene encodes CDR1 LGHNA and CDR2 YNFKEQ. Trimming left V 0 bases short and J 3 bases short, with 11 bases between. This CDR3 spans 15 amino acids. The CDR3 spells CASSQDAGDDYGYTF. CDR3 DNA sequence: TGTGCCAGCAGCCAAGATGCGGGGGATGACTATGGCTACACCTTC.

This clonotype was detected many times. V is TRBV27 and J is TRBJ2-1; 12 bases line up with TRBD2. Germline V gene lookup returns CDR1 MNHEY and CDR2 SMNVEV (reference sequence). This CDR3 region has 16 residues. J gave up 6 bases and V 2 bases, and 5 bases lay outside the gene matches. CDR3 in amino acids: CASSLRLAGGVNEQFF. In DNA, the CDR3 is TGTGCCAGCAGTTTAAGGCTAGCGGGAGGGGTCAATGAGCAGTTCTTC.

This clonotype was seen at least ten times. The rearrangement joins TRBV19 to TRBJ2-2; the D is unclear. Germline loops: CDR1 LNHDA, CDR2 SQIVND (reference sequence). V lost 6 bases, J lost 2 bases, and 7 bases lay in between. The CDR3 contains 13 residues. Here the CDR3 reads CASRKSNTGELFF. As DNA, the CDR3 is TGTGCCAGTAGGAAAAGCAACACCGGGGAGCTGTTTTTT.

CDR3 nucleotide sequence: TGTGCCAGCCGGGACAGGGGAAACCTGAACACTGAAGCTTTCTTT. Protein product: CASRDRGNLNTEAFF. J is TRBJ1-1 and V is TRBV6-1; 10 bases are a match to TRBD1. Losses at the gene ends were 8 bases for V and 0 bases for J; bases not matched to a gene: 6. The CDR3 extends over 15 amino acids. CDR1 is MNHNS and CDR2 is SASEGT in the germline V gene.

The table lists this clonotype with a few counts. V is TRBV7-2 and J is TRBJ1-5, with TRBD1 matching over 7 bases. The V and J ends lost 3 bases and 5 bases, in that order; junction bases with no gene match: 4. The germline CDR1 and CDR2 sequences are SGHTA and FQGNSA. This CDR3 spans 14 amino acids. The CDR3 region is CASSFRGSDQPQHF. The CDR3 bases are TGTGCCAGCAGCTTCAGGGGGTCGGATCAGCCCCAGCATTTT.

This clonotype was counted at least ten times. The gene calls are TRBV12-3 or TRBV12-4 and TRBJ2-7; D is unresolved. The CDR3 runs 15 residues. The ends were cut back, 1 base at V and 7 bases at J, with 17 bases in the middle. DNA of the CDR3: TGTGCCAGCAGTTTAGGACTGATAGACGTGGGGGAGCAGTACTTC. Protein: CASSLGLIDVGEQYF.

Concerning this clonotype: This sequence may be a read error, since a much larger clone differs from it by one base. This chain connects TRBV28 to TRBJ2-7; D might be TRBD2 (6 bases). Germline CDR1 reads MDHEN; CDR2 reads SYDVKM. V lost 4 bases and J lost 4, with 17 bases in between. There are 15 residues in the CDR3. CDR3: CASSSGEGLNYEQYF. The DNA for the CDR3 is TGTGCCAGCAGTTCTGGAGAGGGACTTAATTACGAGCAGTACTTC.

This clonotype was seen a few times. For the CDR3, the DNA is TGTGCCAGCAGTCAACGACAGGGCACTGAAGCTTTCTTT. Translation: CASSQRQGTEAFF. The V gene is TRBV5-4, the J gene TRBJ1-1; TRBD1 aligns across 7 bases. CDR3 length equals 13 residues. J lost 4 bases, V lost 5 bases, and 5 bases had no gene match. CDR1 is SGHNT, CDR2 YYREEE, per germline (reference sequence).

This clonotype has just a few counts. This sequence joins TRBV2 and TRBJ2-2; D is ambiguous. Germline values: CDR1 SNHLY, CDR2 FYNNEI. Trimming stripped 6 bases from V and 1 base from J, with 12 bases between. There are 15 residues in the CDR3. CDR3 DNA sequence: TGTGCCAGCAGCGACAACCGTAAGAACACCGGGGAGCTGTTTTTT. This codes for CASSDNRKNTGELFF.